This TCR beta chain is from a study of radiotherapy plus CTLA-4 blockade in lung cancer. Concerning this clone itself: Its antigen is currently unknown. One end of the junction fails to match germline, which may point to a read error.

Germline V CDR1 and CDR2: MNHEY, SMNVEV (reference sequence). The CDR3 spans 13 residues. Generated by immunoSEQ multiplex PCR, the TCRdb table keeps only in-frame clones and is missing some. The sample yields about 51,000 clones, around 79% seen once. Broader study findings: TCR clones of tumor origin grew in blood after radiotherapy plus ipilimumab.

The chain carries TRBV27 and TRBJ2-1; D not resolved. The TCR originated in a human donor with non-small cell lung cancer who had a complete response to radiotherapy plus ipilimumab. Source: peripheral blood, taken from a patient treated with radiotherapy plus ipilimumab. CDR3 region: CASSFRYDNGQFF. The CDR3 nucleotides are TGCGCCAGCAGTTTTCGTTACGACAATGGGCAGTTCTTC.